This TCR beta chain is from a study of blood T cell repertoires in COVID-19. Study as a whole: The United States, Italy and Spain provided the acute and convalescent COVID-19 samples. T cells, B-cell-depleted T cells, or PBMCs provided the cDNA or gDNA that served as material.

Authors' methods: Using reference gene primer amplification, nucleated cell counts were estimated. Produced via immunoSEQ multiplex PCR; TCRdb's table is partial and in-frame only. Clonal size and the V and J genes are those of that table, whereas D and trimming came from the DNA. The table records approximately 58,000 clones, 80% to 90% of them present only once. Trimming pared 5 bases from V and 0 bases from J, leaving 6 bases between. Germline V gives CDR1 KGHSH, CDR2 LQKENI. This CDR3 is built from 13 residues. The receptor comes from a woman in her fifties or sixties with acute or convalescent COVID-19. The sequencing input was peripheral blood. The V gene is TRBV18, the J gene TRBJ2-3, with unresolved D. CDR3 coding DNA: TGTGCCAGCTCATCCGTTAGCACAGATACGCAGTATTTT. Its protein is CASSSVSTDTQYF. Complete variable domain (other parts from reference TRBV18 and TRBJ2-3): NAGVMQNPRHLVRRRGQEARLRCSPMKGHSHVYWYRQLPEEGLKFMVYLQKENIIDESGMPKERFSAEFPKEGPSILRIQQVVRGDSAAYFCASSSVSTDTQYFGPGTRLTVL.